The T cell receptor beta chain under discussion was sequenced for a study of T-cell memory formation after mild COVID-19 (dated by TCRdb to about 2021). In terms of the full investigation: TCR sequence clusters from the two donors were largely donor specific. In a couple of donors, T-cell clones that expanded and contracted after mild COVID-19 were tracked by sequencing TCRalpha and TCRbeta repertoires over time. Two young, previously healthy adult volunteers, one female and one male, were included in the cohort.

V is reduced by 5 bases and J by 1 base, leaving a spacing of 14 bases between them. From its cysteine to its phenylalanine, the CDR3 spans 15 amino acids. Only CDR3 DNA remains: 45 bases, in frame from the first base. In the germline V gene, CDR1 corresponds to MGHDK and CDR2 to SYGVNS. The sequencing machine was an Illumina NovaSeq 6000. Using 5'RACE with constant-segment primers, TCRalpha and TCRbeta cDNA libraries were constructed, with sample barcodes and unique molecular identifiers added in the process. RNA was extracted from every sample with Trizol reagent. Library amplification was performed in two PCR steps, and a second sample barcode and Illumina TruSeq adapters were introduced in the second step. The libraries were sequenced on an Illumina NovaSeq using 2 x 150 bp paired-end reads. The source study handled its data this way. Demultiplexing of reads and collapsing into UMI-guided consensus sequences were performed with migec v1.2.7. Using mixcr v2.1.11, UMI consensuses were aligned to TRA and TRB V and J templates and then assembled into clonotypes. Expanded or contracted clonotypes were those called significant by both edgeR and NoisET, with noise models trained on biological replicates. edgeR calls used a false discovery rate-adjusted p below 0.01 and a log2 fold-change threshold of 1. As an exploratory analysis of dynamics, max-normalized trajectories of the 1000 most abundant clonotypes were examined with PCA combined with hierarchical clustering. Separately sequenced CD4+ and CD8+ repertoires were used to assign the CD4 or CD8 phenotype of responding clones. TCRdb reanalyzed the raw reads on its own, using fastp at Q25 for trimming and MiXCR for clone calling, and kept in-frame beta chains. Every distinct CDR3 protein forms one entry, paired with its most common genes and DNA. TCRdb, rather than the study authors, made the V and J calls. The sample data list around 370,000 distinct CDR3 sequences, and 21% of these were observed just once. The top ten clonotypes cover around 12% of the sample.

Note on this clonotype: There is no known antigen for this receptor. Per-base quality was not reported, and no clone a single base away is much larger than it.

Paper-wide results and their limitations: Only a couple of mild cases were covered by the study, and larger cohorts that include severe cases with pre-infection samples were considered necessary. SARS-CoV-2 specificity of the second-wave clones peaking on day 37 was not confirmed. Contracting CD4+ clones were found mainly in CM and EM memory subsets, while CD8+ clones were enriched in EMRA. Clones contracting from day 15 to 85 had balanced CD4/CD8 phenotypes, while a second wave expanding from day 15 to 37 was biased towards CD4+. Some responding clones were found in pre-infection memory, which suggests that pre-existing cross-reactive memory T cells took part in the SARS-CoV-2 response.

Ficoll-Paque density gradient centrifugation was used to isolate PBMCs. This chain is built from TRBV25-1 and TRBJ1-1; TRBD1 could be the D gene, as 5 bases match. The source of this sequence is an adult woman who had mild COVID-19 (a few samples of this study predate the infection). The sample titles of this study are shuffled in the database, so cell type and time point are left out; the donor was told from shared clones. Sequenced input: PBMCs or a T cell subset sorted from them (not recorded which). The CDR3 reads CASSRDSLPNTEAFF. The sequenced DNA is TGTGCCAGCAGTCGAGACAGCTTACCGAACACTGAAGCTTTCTTT. Full variable domain (CDR3 extended with the reference TRBV25-1 and TRBJ1-1 proteins): EADIYQTPRYLVIGTGKKITLECSQTMGHDKMYWYQQDPGMELHLIHYSYGVNSTEKGDLSSESTVSRIRTEHFPLTLESARPSHTSQYLCASSRDSLPNTEAFFGQGTRLTVV.